These T cell receptor beta chains were read from a single sample in a study of beta chain features in type 1 diabetes. The assay was immunoSEQ multiplex PCR, and TCRdb's table has in-frame clones only and misses some. The data show 95,000 to 150,000 clones, about a sixth seen once. Sequenced input: central memory CD4+ T cells from blood. Source of these receptors: a man aged 25 to 40 with type 1 diabetes. CDR3s leave out the opening cysteine and the closing phenylalanine or tryptophan.

j_call,v_call,cdr3_length,cdr3_aa
TRBJ1-6,TRBV6-5,11,ASTVGTNSPLH
TRBJ2-5,TRBV7-8,14,ASSFGLAGRQETQY
TRBJ2-1,TRBV9,11,ASSVATGERRF
TRBJ2-4,TRBV28,12,ASSDAGKWDIQY
TRBJ2-7,TRBV28,10,ASSAGLYEQY
TRBJ2-1,TRBV6-6,13,ASSQVRGIYNEQF
TRBJ2-5,TRBV5-1,12,ASSRTGQGETQY
TRBJ2-2,TRBV25-1,13,ASSELGQITGELF
TRBJ2-4,TRBV5-1,14,ASSLGDWRAKNIQY
TRBJ1-2,TRBV7-8,12,ASSFQDSDYGYT
TRBJ1-2,TRBV5-6,9,ASSLSSGYT
TRBJ1-2,TRBV11-2,10,ASSPEGYGYT
TRBJ2-1,TRBV7-2,12,ASSLEPAGREQF
TRBJ2-1,TRBV11-2,14,ASSLGLAGGYNEQF
TRBJ1-5,TRBV30,13,AWSARTDSTRPQH
TRBJ2-7,TRBV5-1,10,ASSQDSYEQY
TRBJ2-5,TRBV10-3,12,AISESERQETQY
TRBJ1-6,TRBV9,12,ASSGGQGSSPLH
TRBJ2-1,TRBV19,14,ASLGGDLGSYNEQF
TRBJ2-7,TRBV11-2,12,ASSLVAGDYEQY
TRBJ2-1,TRBV5-1,13,ASSPSGVSYNEQF
TRBJ1-5,TRBV6-6,13,ASSYDRSSNQPQH
TRBJ2-5,TRBV4-2,11,ASSQEYGETQY
TRBJ1-2,TRBV6-5,14,ASSYTRTGGGYGYT
TRBJ1-1,TRBV4-3,12,ASSQEGSYTEAF
TRBJ1-6,TRBV7-2,11,ASSLDTGSPLH
TRBJ2-6,TRBV2,13,ASSGDSSGANVLT
TRBJ1-5,TRBV29-1,12,SVVLDSLNQPQH
TRBJ2-3,TRBV25-1,13,ASSEPGLSTDTQY
TRBJ1-5,TRBV9,11,ASSGRAGQPQH
TRBJ2-6,TRBV15,15,ATSTRQDTSGANVLT
TRBJ1-5,TRBV29-1,12,SVRGTGFDQPQH
TRBJ1-2,TRBV4-3,14,ASSQDLSEANYGYT
TRBJ2-3,TRBV18,13,ASSPAYDGTDTQY
TRBJ2-2,TRBV5-1,13,ASSLLDLNTGELF
TRBJ2-6,TRBV11-2,14,ASSLGRTAGANVLT
TRBJ1-2,TRBV6-5,10,ASSRGNYGYT
TRBJ2-1,TRBV2,11,ASSVGDLVEQF
TRBJ2-1,TRBV6-1,15,ASSGGLTRRYYNEQF
TRBJ1-6,TRBV2,11,ASSALPQSPLH
TRBJ2-3,TRBV5-1,10,ASSFNTDTQY
TRBJ2-7,TRBV18,12,ASSRDYSSYEQY
TRBJ1-1,TRBV11-1,9,AGPVNTEAF
TRBJ2-1,TRBV11-2,14,ASSTPLAGFSNEQF
TRBJ2-1,TRBV7-2,12,ASSSPALLNEQF
TRBJ1-2,TRBV6-5,11,ASSTNQDYGYT
TRBJ1-5,TRBV28,14,ASSLVRGSGNQPQH
TRBJ2-5,TRBV28,11,ASSPFRGETQY
TRBJ1-6,TRBV7-9,10,ASSHPDRPLH